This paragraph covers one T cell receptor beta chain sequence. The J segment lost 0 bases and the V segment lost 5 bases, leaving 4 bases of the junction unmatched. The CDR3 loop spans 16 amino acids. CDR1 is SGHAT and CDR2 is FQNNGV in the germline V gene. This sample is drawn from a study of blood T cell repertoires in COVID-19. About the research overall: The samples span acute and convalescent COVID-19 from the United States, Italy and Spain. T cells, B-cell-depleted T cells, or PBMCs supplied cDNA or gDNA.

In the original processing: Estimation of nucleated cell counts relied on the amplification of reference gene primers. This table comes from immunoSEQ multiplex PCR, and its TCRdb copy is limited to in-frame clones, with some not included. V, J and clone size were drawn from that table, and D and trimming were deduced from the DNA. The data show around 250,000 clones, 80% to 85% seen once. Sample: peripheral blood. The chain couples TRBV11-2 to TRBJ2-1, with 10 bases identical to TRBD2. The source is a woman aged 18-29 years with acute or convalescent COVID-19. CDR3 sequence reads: CASSDPSGSSYNEQFF. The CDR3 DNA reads TGTGCCAGCAGCGACCCTAGCGGGAGCTCCTACAATGAGCAGTTCTTC.